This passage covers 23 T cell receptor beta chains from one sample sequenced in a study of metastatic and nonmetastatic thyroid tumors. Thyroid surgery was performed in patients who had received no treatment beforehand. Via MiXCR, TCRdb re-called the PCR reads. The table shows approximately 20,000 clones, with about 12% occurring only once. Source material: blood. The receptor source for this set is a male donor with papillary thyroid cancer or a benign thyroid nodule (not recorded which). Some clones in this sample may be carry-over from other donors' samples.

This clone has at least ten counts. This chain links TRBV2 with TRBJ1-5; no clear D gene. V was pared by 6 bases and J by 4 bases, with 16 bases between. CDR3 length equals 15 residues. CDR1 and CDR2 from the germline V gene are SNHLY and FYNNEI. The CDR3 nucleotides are TGTGCCAGCAGCGTATCCGGGAGAGGGAATCAGCCCCAGCATTTT. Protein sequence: CASSVSGRGNQPQHF.

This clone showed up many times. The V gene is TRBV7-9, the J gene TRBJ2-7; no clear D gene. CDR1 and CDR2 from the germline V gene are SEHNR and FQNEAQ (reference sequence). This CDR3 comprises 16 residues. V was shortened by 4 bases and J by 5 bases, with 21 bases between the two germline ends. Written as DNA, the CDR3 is TGTGCCAGCAGCTACCCTAACGGAAACCCTAAGAACGAGCAGTACTTC. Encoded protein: CASSYPNGNPKNEQYF. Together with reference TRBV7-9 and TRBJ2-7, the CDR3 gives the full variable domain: DTGVSQNPRHKITKRGQNVTFRCDPISEHNRLYWYRQTLGQGPEFLTYFQNEAQLEKSRLLSDRFSAERPKGSFSTLEIQRTEQGDSAMYLCASSYPNGNPKNEQYFGPGTRLTVT.

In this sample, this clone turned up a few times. The CDR3 DNA sequence: TGTGCCAGCAGCTTGGGGTGGCAGAACACCGGGGAGCTGTTTTTT. Its protein product is CASSLGWQNTGELFF. The chain links TRBV5-5 to TRBJ2-2; D uncertain. Germline lookup yields CDR1 SGHKS and CDR2 YYEKEE (reference sequence). Trimming left V 0 bases short and J 1 base short, with 7 bases between. This CDR3 contains 15 residues.

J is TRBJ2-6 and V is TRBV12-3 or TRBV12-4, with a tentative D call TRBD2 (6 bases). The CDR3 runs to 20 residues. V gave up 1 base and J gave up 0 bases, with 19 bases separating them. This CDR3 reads CASSLGFGDSLLSGANVLTF. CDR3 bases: TGTGCCAGCAGTTTAGGTTTCGGGGACTCCCTCCTCTCTGGGGCCAACGTCCTGACTTTC.

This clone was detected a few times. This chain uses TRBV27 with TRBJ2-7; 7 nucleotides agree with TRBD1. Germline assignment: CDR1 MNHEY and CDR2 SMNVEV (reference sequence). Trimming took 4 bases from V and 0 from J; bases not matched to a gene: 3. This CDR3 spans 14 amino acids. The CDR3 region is CASSYGQASYEQYF. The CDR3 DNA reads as TGTGCCAGCAGTTATGGACAGGCCTCCTACGAGCAGTACTTC.

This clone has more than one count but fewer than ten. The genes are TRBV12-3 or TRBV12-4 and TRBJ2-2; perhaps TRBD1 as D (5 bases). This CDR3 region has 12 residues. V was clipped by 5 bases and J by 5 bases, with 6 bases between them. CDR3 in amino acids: CASSQGTGELFF. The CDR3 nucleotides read TGTGCCAGCAGTCAGGGTACCGGGGAGCTGTTTTTT.

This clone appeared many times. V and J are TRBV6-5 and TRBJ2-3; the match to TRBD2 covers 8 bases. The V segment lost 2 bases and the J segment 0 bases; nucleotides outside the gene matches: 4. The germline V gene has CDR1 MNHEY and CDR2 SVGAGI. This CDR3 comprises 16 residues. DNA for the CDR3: TGTGCCAGCAGTTACACACTAGCGGCTAGCACAGATACGCAGTATTTT. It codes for CASSYTLAASTDTQYF.

The CDR3 sequence: CASSATGRQYEQYF. CDR3 coding DNA: TGTGCCAGCAGTGCAACAGGGCGTCAGTACGAGCAGTACTTC. The rearrangement uses TRBV28 and TRBJ2-7, with D maybe TRBD1 (6 bases). The CDR3 is made up of 14 amino acids. The V and J ends lost 5 bases and 4 bases respectively, with 15 bases between them. CDR1 and CDR2 (germline): MDHEN, SYDVKM.

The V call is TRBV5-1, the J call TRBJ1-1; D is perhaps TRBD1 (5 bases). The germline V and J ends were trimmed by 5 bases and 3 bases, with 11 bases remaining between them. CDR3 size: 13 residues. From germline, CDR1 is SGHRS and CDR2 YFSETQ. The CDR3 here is CASRGGGYTEAFF. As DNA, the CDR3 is TGCGCCAGCAGGGGGGGAGGGTACACTGAAGCTTTCTTT.

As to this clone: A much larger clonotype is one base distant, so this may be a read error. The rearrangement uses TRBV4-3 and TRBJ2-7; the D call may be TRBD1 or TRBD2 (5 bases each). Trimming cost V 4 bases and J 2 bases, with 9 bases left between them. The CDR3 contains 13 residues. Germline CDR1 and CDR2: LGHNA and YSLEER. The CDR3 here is CASSRLGAYEQYF. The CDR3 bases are TGCGCCAGCAGCCGATTGGGGGCCTACGAGCAGTACTTC.

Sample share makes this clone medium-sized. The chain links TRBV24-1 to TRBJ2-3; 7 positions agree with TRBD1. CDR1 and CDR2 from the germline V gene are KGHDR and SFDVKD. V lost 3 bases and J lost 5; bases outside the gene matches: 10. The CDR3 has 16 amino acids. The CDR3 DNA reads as TGTGCCACCAGTGATCGGACAGGATCCCCGGGAGATACGCAGTATTTT. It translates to CATSDRTGSPGDTQYF.

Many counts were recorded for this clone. In DNA form, the CDR3 reads TGTGCCATCAGTGATGGAAGGGGCTCCTACGAGCAGTACTTC. It codes for CAISDGRGSYEQYF. The rearrangement uses TRBV10-3 and TRBJ2-7, with D possibly TRBD1 on 5 matching bases. CDR3 length: 14 amino acids. Trimming stripped 3 bases from V and 0 bases from J, with 9 bases between. Germline lookup yields CDR1 ENHRY and CDR2 SYGVKD.

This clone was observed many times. The CDR3 loop reads CASSVEEGRTDEQFF. The DNA for the CDR3 is TGTGCCAGCAGTGTCGAGGAGGGGAGGACAGATGAGCAGTTCTTC. The chain combines TRBV2 with TRBJ2-1; D may match TRBD1 or TRBD2 (6 bases each). CDR3 length: 15 amino acids. CDR1 and CDR2 from the germline V gene are SNHLY and FYNNEI. Trimming shortened V by 4 bases and J by 8 bases, and 18 bases separated the two germline ends.

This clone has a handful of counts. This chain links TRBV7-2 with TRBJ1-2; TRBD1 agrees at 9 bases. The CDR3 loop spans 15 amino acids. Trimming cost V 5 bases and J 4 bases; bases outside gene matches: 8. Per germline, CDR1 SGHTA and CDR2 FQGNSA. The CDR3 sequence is CASSISGQGTYGYTF. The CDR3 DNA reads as TGTGCCAGCAGCATTAGCGGACAGGGGACCTATGGCTACACCTTC. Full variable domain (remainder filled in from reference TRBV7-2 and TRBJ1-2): GAGVSQSPSNKVTEKGKDVELRCDPISGHTALYWYRQSLGQGLEFLIYFQGNSAPDKSGLPSDRFSAERTGGSVSTLTIQRTQQEDSAVYLCASSISGQGTYGYTFGSGTRLTVV.

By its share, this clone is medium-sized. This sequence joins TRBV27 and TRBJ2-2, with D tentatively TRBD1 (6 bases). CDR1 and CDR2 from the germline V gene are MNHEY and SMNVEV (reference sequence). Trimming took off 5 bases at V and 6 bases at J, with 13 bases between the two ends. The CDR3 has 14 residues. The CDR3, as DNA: TGTGCCAGCAGTGCCGGGACACGATCCGGGGAGCTGTTTTTT. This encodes CASSAGTRSGELFF.

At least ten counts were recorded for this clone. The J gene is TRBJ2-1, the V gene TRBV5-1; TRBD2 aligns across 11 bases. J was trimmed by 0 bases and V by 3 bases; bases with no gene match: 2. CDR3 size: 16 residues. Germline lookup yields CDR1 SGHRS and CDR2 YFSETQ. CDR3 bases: TGCGCCAGCAGCTGGACTAGCGGGTCCTCCTACAATGAGCAGTTCTTC. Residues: CASSWTSGSSYNEQFF.

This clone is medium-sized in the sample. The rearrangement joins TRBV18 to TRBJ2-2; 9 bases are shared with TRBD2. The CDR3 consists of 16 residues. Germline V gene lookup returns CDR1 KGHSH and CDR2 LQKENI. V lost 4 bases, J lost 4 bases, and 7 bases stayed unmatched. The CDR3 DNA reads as TGTGCCAGCTCACGTGAAGCGGGAGGACCCACCGGGGAGCTGTTTTTT. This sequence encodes CASSREAGGPTGELFF.

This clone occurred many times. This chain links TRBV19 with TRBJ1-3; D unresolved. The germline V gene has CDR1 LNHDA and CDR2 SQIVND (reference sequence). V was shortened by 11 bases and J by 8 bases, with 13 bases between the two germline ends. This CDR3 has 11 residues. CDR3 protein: CAPNPRDTIYF. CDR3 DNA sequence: TGTGCCCCCAACCCTAGGGACACCATATATTTT.

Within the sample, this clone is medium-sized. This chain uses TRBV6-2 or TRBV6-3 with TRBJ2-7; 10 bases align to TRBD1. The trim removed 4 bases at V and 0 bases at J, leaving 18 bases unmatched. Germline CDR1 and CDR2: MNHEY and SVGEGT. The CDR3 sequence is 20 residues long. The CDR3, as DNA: TGTGCCAGCAGTTGGGGAATCCGGGACAGGGGCAGCCCTTTCTCCTACGAGCAGTACTTC. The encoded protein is CASSWGIRDRGSPFSYEQYF.

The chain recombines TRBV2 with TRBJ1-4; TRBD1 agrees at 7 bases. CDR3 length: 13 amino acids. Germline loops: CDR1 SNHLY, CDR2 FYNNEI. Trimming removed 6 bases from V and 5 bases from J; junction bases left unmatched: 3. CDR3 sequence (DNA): TGTGCCAGCAGGGACAGGATAAATGAAAAACTGTTTTTT. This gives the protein CASRDRINEKLFF.

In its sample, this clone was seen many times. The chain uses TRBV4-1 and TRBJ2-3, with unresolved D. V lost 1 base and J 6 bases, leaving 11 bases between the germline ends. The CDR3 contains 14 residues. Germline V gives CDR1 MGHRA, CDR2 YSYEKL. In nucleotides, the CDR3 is TGCGCCAGCAGCCAAGCATTAGCATCCGATACGCAGTATTTT. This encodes CASSQALASDTQYF.

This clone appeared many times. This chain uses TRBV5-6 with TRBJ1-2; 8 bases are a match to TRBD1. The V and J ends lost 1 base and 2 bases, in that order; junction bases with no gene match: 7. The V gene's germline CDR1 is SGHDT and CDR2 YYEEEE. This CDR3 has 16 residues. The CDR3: CASSLLQGAKNYGYTF. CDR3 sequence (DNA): TGTGCCAGCAGCTTGCTTCAGGGGGCGAAAAACTATGGCTACACCTTC. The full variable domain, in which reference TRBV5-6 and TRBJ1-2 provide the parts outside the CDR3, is DAGVTQSPTHLIKTRGQQVTLRCSPKSGHDTVSWYQQALGQGPQFIFQYYEEEERQRGNFPDRFSGHQFPNYSSELNVNALLLGDSALYLCASSLLQGAKNYGYTFGSGTRLTVV.

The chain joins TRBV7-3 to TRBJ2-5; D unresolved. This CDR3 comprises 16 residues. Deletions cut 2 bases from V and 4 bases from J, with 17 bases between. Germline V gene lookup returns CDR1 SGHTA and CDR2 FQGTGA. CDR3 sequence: CASSLDVGFARETQYF. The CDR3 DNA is TGTGCCAGCAGCTTAGACGTGGGATTTGCCAGAGAGACCCAGTACTTC.